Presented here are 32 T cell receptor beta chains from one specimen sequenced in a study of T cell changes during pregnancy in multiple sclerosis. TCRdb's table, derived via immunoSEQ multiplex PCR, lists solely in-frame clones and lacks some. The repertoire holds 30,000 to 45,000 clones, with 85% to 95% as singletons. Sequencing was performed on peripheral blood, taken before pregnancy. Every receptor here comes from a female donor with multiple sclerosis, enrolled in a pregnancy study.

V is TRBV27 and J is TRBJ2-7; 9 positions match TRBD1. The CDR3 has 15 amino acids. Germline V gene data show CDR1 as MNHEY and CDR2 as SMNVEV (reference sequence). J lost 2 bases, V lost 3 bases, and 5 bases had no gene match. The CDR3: CASSFHRGLPYEQYF. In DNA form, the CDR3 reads TGTGCCAGCAGTTTCCACAGGGGGCTTCCCTACGAGCAGTACTTC.

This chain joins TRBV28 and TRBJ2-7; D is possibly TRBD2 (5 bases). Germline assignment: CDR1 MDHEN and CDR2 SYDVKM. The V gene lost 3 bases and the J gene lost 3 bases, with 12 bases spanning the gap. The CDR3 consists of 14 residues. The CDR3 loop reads CASSFRGNLYEQYF. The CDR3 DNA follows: TGTGCCAGCAGTTTTAGAGGGAATCTCTACGAGCAGTACTTC.

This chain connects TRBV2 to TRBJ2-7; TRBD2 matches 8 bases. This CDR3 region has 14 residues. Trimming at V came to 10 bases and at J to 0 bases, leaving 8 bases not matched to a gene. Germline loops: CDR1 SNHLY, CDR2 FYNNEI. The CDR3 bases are TGTGCCACCGCCGGACTAGCATCCTCCTACGAGCAGTACTTC. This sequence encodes CATAGLASSYEQYF.

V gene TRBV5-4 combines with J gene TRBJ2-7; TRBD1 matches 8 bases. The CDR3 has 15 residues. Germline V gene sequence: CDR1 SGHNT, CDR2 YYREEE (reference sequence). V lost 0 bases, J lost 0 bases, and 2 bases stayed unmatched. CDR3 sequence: CASSLEGTGSYEQYF. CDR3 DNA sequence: TGTGCCAGCAGCTTGGAGGGGACAGGCTCCTACGAGCAGTACTTC. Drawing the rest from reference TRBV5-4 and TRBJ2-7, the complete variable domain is ETGVTQSPTHLIKTRGQQVTLRCSSQSGHNTVSWYQQALGQGPQFIFQYYREEENGRGNFPPRFSGLQFPNYSSELNVNALELDDSALYLCASSLEGTGSYEQYFGPGTRLTVT.

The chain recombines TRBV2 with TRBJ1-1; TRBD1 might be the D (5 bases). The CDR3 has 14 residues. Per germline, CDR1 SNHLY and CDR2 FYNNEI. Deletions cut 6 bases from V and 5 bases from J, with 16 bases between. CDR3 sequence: CASSKRGLPTEAFF. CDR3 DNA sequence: TGTGCCAGCAGCAAACGGGGGTTACCAACTGAAGCTTTCTTT.

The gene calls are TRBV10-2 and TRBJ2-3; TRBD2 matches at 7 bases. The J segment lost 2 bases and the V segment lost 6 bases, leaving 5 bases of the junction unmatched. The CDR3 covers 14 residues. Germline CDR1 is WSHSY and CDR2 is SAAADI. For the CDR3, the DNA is TGCGCCAGCAGCTTAGCGGGCACCACAGATACGCAGTATTTT. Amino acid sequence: CASSLAGTTDTQYF.

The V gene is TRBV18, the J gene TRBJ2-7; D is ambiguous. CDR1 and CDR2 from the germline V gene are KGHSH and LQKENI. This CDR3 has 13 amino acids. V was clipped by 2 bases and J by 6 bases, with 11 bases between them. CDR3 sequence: CASSPISGSEQYF. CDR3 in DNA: TGTGCCAGCTCACCAATCTCCGGTTCCGAGCAGTACTTC.

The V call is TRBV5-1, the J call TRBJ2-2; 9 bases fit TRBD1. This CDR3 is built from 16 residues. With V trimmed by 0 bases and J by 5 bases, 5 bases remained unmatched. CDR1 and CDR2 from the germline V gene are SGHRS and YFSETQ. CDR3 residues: CASSLGGQGQTGELFF. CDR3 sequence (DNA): TGCGCCAGCAGCTTGGGCGGACAGGGGCAGACCGGGGAGCTGTTTTTT.

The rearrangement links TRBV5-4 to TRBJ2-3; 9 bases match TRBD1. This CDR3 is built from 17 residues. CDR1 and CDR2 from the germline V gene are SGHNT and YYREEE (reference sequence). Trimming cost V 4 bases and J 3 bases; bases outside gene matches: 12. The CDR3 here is CASSPFLTGGATDTQYF. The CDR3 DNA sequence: TGTGCCAGCAGCCCCTTCCTAACAGGGGGCGCGACAGATACGCAGTATTTT.

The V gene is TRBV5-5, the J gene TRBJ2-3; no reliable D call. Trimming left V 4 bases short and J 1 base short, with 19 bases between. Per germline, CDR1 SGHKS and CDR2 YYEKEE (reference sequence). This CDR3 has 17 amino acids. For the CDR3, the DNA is TGTGCCAGCAGCGGTGGCTCATCCGATACCGGCACAGATACGCAGTATTTT. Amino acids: CASSGGSSDTGTDTQYF.

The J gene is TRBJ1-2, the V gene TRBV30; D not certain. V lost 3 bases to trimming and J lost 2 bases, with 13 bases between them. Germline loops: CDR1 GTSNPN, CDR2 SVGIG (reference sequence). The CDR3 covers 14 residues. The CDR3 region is CAWRTPGKNYGYTF. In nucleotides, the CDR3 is TGTGCCTGGAGGACCCCAGGAAAGAACTATGGCTACACCTTC.

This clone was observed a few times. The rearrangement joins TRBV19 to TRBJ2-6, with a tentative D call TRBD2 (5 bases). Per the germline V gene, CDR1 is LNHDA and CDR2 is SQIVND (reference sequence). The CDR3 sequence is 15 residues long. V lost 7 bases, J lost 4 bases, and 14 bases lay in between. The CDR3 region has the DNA TGTGCCAGTACTACACTAGTCTCCGGGGCCAACGTCCTGACTTTC. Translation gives CASTTLVSGANVLTF. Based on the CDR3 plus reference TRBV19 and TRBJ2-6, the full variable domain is DGGITQSPKYLFRKEGQNVTLSCEQNLNHDAMYWYRQDPGQGLRLIYYSQIVNDFQKGDIAEGYSVSREKKESFPLTVTSAQKNPTAFYLCASTTLVSGANVLTFGAGSRLTVL.

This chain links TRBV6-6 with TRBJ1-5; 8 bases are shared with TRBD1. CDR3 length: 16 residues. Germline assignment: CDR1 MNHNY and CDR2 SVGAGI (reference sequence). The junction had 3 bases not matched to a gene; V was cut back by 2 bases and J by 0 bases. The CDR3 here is CASSYGTGYSNQPQHF. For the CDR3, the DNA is TGTGCCAGCAGTTACGGGACAGGCTATAGCAATCAGCCCCAGCATTTT.

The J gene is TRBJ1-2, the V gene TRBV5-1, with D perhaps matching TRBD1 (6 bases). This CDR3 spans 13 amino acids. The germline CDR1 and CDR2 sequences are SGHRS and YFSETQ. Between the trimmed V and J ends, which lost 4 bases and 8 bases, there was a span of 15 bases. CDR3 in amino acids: CASSGSGGAGYTF. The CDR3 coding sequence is TGCGCCAGCAGCGGTTCGGGGGGCGCAGGCTACACCTTC.

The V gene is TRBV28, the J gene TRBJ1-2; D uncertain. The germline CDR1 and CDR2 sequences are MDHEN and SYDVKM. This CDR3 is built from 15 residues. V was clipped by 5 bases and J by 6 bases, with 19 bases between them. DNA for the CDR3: TGTGCCAGCAGTAATACGGGAGATATCACGGATGGCTACACCTTC. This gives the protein CASSNTGDITDGYTF.

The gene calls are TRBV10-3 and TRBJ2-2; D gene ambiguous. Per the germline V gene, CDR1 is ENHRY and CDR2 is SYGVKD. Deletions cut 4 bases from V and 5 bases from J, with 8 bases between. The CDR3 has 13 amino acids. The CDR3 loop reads CAISVEPTGELFF. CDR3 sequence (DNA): TGTGCCATCAGTGTGGAGCCTACCGGGGAGCTGTTTTTT.

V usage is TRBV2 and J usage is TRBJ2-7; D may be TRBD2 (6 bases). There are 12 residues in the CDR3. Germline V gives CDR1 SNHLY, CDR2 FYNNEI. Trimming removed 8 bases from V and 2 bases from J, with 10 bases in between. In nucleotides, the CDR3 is TGTGCCAGCGGCGGGACTCCCTACGAGCAGTACTTC. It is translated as CASGGTPYEQYF.

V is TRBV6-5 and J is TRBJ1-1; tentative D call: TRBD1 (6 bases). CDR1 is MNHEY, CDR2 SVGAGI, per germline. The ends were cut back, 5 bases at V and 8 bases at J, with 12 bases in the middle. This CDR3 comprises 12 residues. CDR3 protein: CASSLPGAEAFF. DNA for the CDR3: TGTGCCAGCAGTCTGCCAGGGGCCGAAGCTTTCTTT.

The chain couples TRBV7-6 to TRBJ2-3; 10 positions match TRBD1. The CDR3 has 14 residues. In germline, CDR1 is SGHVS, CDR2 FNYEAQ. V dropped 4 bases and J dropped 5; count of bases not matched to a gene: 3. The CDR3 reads CASSYRTGGDTQYF. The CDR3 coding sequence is TGTGCCAGCAGCTACAGGACAGGGGGAGATACGCAGTATTTT.

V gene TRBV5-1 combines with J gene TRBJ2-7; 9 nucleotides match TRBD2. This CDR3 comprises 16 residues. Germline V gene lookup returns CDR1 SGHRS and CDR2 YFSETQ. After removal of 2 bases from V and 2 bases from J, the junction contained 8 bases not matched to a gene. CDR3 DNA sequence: TGCGCCAGCAGCTTTCTAGCGGGACGAGGAACCTACGAGCAGTACTTC. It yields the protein CASSFLAGRGTYEQYF. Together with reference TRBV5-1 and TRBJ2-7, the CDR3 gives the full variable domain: KAGVTQTPRYLIKTRGQQVTLSCSPISGHRSVSWYQQTPGQGLQFLFEYFSETQRNKGNFPGRFSGRQFSNSRSEMNVSTLELGDSALYLCASSFLAGRGTYEQYFGPGTRLTVT.

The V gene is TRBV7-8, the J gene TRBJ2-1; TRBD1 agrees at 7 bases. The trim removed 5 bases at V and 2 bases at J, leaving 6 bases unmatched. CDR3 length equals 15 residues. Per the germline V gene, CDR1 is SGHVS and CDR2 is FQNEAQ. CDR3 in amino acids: CASSRTGTTYNEQFF. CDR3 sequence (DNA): TGTGCCAGCAGCCGGACAGGTACCACCTACAATGAGCAGTTCTTC.

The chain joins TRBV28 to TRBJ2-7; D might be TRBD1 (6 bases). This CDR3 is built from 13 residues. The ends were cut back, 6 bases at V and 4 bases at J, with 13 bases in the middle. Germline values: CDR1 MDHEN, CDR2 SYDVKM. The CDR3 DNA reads TGTGCCAGCAGCCTCGGGACATTTTACGAGCAGTACTTC. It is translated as CASSLGTFYEQYF.

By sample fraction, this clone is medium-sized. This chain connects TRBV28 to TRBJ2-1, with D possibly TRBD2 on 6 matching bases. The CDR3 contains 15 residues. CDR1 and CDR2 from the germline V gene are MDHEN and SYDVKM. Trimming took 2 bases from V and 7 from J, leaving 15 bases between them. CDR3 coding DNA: TGTGCCAGCAGTTTAGGGCGGGACCCCTTGAATGAGCAGTTCTTC. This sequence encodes CASSLGRDPLNEQFF.

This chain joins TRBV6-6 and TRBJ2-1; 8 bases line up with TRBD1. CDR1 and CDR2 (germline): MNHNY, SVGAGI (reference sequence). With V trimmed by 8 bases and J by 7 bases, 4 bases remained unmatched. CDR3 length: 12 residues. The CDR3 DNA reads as TGTGCCAGCCGGACAGGGAGAAATGAGCAGTTCTTC. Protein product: CASRTGRNEQFF.

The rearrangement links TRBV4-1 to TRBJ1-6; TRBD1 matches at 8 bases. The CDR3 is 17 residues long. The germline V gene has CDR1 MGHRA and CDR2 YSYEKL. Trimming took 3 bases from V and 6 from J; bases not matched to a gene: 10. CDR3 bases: TGCGCCAGCAGCCAGGGGGGCAGGGGGCCTGCTAATTCACCCCTCCACTTT. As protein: CASSQGGRGPANSPLHF.

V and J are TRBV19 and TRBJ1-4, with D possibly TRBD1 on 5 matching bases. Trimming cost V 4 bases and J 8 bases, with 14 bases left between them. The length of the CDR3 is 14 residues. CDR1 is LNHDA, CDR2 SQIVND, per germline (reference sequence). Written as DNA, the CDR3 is TGTGCCAGTAGTAGCCAGGGCGAAGAGGAAAAACTGTTTTTT. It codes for CASSSQGEEEKLFF.

The DNA of the CDR3 is TGTGCCAGCAGCTTGGCCGGGGGGGCGGGGTTCGACACCGGGGAGCTGTTTTTT. Protein sequence: CASSLAGGAGFDTGELFF. The chain uses TRBV5-6 and TRBJ2-2, with 8 nucleotides matching TRBD2. V gave up 0 bases and J gave up 3 bases; unmatched junction bases: 10. This CDR3 has 18 amino acids. Germline CDR1 and CDR2: SGHDT and YYEEEE. Full variable domain (remainder filled in from reference TRBV5-6 and TRBJ2-2): DAGVTQSPTHLIKTRGQQVTLRCSPKSGHDTVSWYQQALGQGPQFIFQYYEEEERQRGNFPDRFSGHQFPNYSSELNVNALLLGDSALYLCASSLAGGAGFDTGELFFGEGSRLTVL.

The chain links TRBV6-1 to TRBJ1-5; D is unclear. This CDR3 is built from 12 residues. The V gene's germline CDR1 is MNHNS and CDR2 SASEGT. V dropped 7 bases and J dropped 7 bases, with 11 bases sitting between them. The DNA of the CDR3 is TGTGCCAGCACCCAGGTGTCCCAGCCCCAGCATTTT. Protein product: CASTQVSQPQHF.

In DNA form, the CDR3 reads TGTGCCAGCAGTCCGATGGGCCGGGACAGTGAGCAGTTCTTC. It codes for CASSPMGRDSEQFF. V is TRBV4-2 and J is TRBJ2-1, with 7 bases fitting TRBD1. Germline V lookup: CDR1 LGHNA, CDR2 YNFKEQ. Unmatched junction bases numbered 11, after V lost 6 bases and J lost 9 bases. CDR3 size: 14 residues.

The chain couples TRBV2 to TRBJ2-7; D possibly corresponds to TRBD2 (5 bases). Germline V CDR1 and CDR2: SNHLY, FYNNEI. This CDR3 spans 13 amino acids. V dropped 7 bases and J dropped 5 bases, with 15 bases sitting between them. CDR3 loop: CASNTGIGNEQYF. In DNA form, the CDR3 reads TGTGCCAGCAATACGGGAATAGGCAACGAGCAGTACTTC.

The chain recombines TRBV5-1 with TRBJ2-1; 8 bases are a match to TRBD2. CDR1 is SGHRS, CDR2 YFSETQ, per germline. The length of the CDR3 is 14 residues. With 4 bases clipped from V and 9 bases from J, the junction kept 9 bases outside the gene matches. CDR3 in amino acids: CASSHLSGSGEQFF. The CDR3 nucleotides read TGCGCCAGCAGCCACCTCAGCGGGAGTGGTGAGCAGTTCTTC.

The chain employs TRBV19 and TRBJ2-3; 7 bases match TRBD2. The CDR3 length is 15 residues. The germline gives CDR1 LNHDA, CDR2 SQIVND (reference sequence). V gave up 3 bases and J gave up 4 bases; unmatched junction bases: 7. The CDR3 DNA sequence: TGTGCCAGTAGTATTTCGCAGCGGGGATCAGATACGCAGTATTTT. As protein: CASSISQRGSDTQYF.